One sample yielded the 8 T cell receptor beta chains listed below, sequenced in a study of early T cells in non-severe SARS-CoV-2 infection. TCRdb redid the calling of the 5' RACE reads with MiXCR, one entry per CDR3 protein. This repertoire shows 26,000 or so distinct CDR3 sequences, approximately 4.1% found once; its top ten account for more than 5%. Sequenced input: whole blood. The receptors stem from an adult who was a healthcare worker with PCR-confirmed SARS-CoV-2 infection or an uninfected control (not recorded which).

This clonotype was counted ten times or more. CDR3 nucleotide sequence: TGTGCCAGCAGTGCCTCAGGGGGCATACGCAATGAGCAGTTCTTC. Protein product: CASSASGGIRNEQFF. The chain links TRBV27 to TRBJ2-1; 8 positions match TRBD1. Germline-derived CDR1 and CDR2 are MNHEY and SMNVEV (reference sequence). V shed 5 bases and J 6 bases; nucleotides not matched to a gene: 9. CDR3 length: 15 residues.

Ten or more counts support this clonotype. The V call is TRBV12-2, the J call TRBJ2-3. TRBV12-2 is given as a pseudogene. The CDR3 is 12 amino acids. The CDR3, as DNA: TGTGCAAGTCGCACTCCTACAGATACGCAGTATTTT. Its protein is CASRTPTDTQYF.

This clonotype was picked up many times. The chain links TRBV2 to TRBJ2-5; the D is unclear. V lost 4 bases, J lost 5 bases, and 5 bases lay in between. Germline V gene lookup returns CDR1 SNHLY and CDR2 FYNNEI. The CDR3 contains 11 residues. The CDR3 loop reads CASSVQETQYF. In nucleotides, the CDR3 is TGTGCCAGCAGTGTACAGGAGACCCAGTACTTC.

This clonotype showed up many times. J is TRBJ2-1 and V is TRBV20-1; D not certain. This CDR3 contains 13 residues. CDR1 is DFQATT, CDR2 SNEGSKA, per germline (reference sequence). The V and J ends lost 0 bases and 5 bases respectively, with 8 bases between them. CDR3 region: CSARDATHNEQFF. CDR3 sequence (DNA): TGCAGTGCTAGAGATGCTACTCACAATGAGCAGTTCTTC.

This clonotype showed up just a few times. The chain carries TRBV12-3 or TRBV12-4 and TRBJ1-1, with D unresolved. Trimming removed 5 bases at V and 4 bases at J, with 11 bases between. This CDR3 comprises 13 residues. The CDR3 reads CASSATAGTEAFF. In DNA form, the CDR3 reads TGTGCCAGCAGTGCCACCGCGGGCACTGAAGCTTTCTTT.

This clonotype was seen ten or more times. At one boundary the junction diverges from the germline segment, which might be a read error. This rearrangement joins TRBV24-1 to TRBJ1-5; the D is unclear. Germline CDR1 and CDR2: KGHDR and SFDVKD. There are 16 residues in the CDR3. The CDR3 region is CATSDHRRSGNQPQHF. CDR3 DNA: TGTGCCACCAGTGACCATCGGAGATCGGGCAATCAGCCTCAGCATTTT.

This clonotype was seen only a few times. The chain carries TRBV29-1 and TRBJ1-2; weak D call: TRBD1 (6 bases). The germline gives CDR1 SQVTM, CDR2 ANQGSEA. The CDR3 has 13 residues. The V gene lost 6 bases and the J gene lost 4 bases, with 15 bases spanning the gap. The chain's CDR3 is CSVLRGAAYGYTF. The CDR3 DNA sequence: TGCAGCGTGCTAAGGGGGGCCGCCTATGGCTACACCTTC.

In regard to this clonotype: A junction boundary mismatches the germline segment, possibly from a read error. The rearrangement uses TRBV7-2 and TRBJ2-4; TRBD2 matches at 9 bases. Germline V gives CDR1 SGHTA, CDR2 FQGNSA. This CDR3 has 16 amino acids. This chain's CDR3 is CASSLGVAGAENIQYF. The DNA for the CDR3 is TGTGCCAGCAGCTTAGGAGTAGCGGGAGCCGAAAACATTCAGTACTTC.